These 29 T cell receptor beta chains share one sample of origin, sequenced in a study of CD8+ T cells in alopecia areata. Following RNA extraction, reverse transcription yielded cDNA that acted as the sequencing template. The table came from immunoSEQ multiplex PCR; TCRdb's copy has only in-frame clones and leaves some out. Of under 130,000 clones listed, less than 70% are singletons. Material: CD4+ T cells sorted from blood. The receptor set was obtained from a human donor in good health.

The chain combines TRBV2 with TRBJ2-1, with 7 bases lining up with TRBD2. Trimming cost V 2 bases and J 3 bases; bases outside gene matches: 7. This CDR3 comprises 16 residues. Germline CDR1 is SNHLY and CDR2 is FYNNEI. The CDR3 loop reads CASSETAGGGYNEQFF. CDR3 nucleotide sequence: TGTGCCAGCAGTGAAACAGCGGGCGGGGGCTACAATGAGCAGTTCTTC.

J is TRBJ2-5 and V is TRBV5-4; 9 nucleotides match TRBD1. Unmatched junction bases numbered 3, after V lost 4 bases and J lost 2 bases. CDR1 is SGHNT, CDR2 YYREEE, per germline (reference sequence). The CDR3 consists of 14 residues. CDR3 amino acids: CASSLDRGQETQYF. The CDR3 DNA is TGTGCCAGCAGCCTGGACAGGGGACAAGAGACCCAGTACTTC.

This clone was counted between two and nine times. The chain couples TRBV27 to TRBJ1-2, with D maybe TRBD1 (6 bases). There are 15 residues in the CDR3. CDR1 is MNHEY and CDR2 is SMNVEV in the germline V gene (reference sequence). Trimming left V 3 bases short and J 7 bases short, with 18 bases between. The CDR3 DNA sequence: TGTGCCAGCAGTTTTAAACCATCCGGGACATCTGGCTACACCTTC. Encoded protein: CASSFKPSGTSGYTF.

The chain employs TRBV16 and TRBJ2-1; 11 nucleotides agree with TRBD1. The CDR3 consists of 13 residues. V was pared by 4 bases and J by 13 bases, with 6 bases of the junction left unmatched. CDR1 and CDR2 (germline): KGHSY, FQNENV. Here the CDR3 DNA reads TGTGCCAGCAGCCCACCGGGACAGGGGGGCCAGTTCTTC. This sequence encodes CASSPPGQGGQFF. Full variable domain (missing parts from reference TRBV16 and TRBJ2-1): GEEVAQTPKHLVRGEGQKAKLYCAPIKGHSYVFWYQQVLKNEFKFLISFQNENVFDETGMPKERFSAKCLPNSPCSLEIQATKLEDSAVYFCASSPPGQGGQFFGPGTRLTVL.

This clone was detected a few times. The V and J genes are TRBV6-5 and TRBJ2-6; maybe TRBD1 (6 bases). V gave up 6 bases and J gave up 1 base, with 10 bases separating them. The CDR3 consists of 15 residues. CDR1 and CDR2 from the germline V gene are MNHEY and SVGAGI. DNA of the CDR3: TGTGCCAGCAGAACAACAGGGTCTGGGGCCAACGTCCTGACTTTC. Its protein product is CASRTTGSGANVLTF.

The chain uses TRBV2 and TRBJ2-2; D not certain. The V and J ends lost 7 bases and 4 bases respectively, with 7 bases between them. This CDR3 is 12 amino acids long. The germline V gene encodes CDR1 SNHLY and CDR2 FYNNEI. The CDR3 DNA sequence: TGTGCCAGCAAGTGGGGCACCGGGGAGCTGTTTTTT. It translates to CASKWGTGELFF.

The chain recombines TRBV15 with TRBJ2-6; D gene unclear. Germline V lookup: CDR1 LNHNV, CDR2 YYDKDF (reference sequence). V lost 0 bases and J lost 4, with 4 bases in between. CDR3 length: 14 amino acids. As DNA, the CDR3 is TGTGCCACCAGCAGAGATACCGGGGCCAACGTCCTGACTTTC. Translated, it gives CATSRDTGANVLTF.

This clone has more than one count but fewer than ten. The genes are TRBV5-1 and TRBJ2-4, with D tentatively TRBD1 (6 bases). Trimming pared 4 bases from V and 5 bases from J, leaving 10 bases between. The germline V gene encodes CDR1 SGHRS and CDR2 YFSETQ. The CDR3 extends over 13 amino acids. The CDR3 DNA follows: TGCGCCAGCAGCATACAGGGCGAAAACATTCAGTACTTC. This sequence encodes CASSIQGENIQYF.

This clone was counted a few times. The gene calls are TRBV29-1 and TRBJ1-4; weak D call: TRBD1 (5 bases). Trimming removed 4 bases from V and 10 bases from J, with 10 bases in between. Looked up from germline, CDR1 is SQVTM and CDR2 is ANQGSEA. The CDR3 consists of 11 residues. The DNA for the CDR3 is TGCAGCGTTGGTCGCGGGGGAAAACTGTTTTTT. Its translation: CSVGRGGKLFF. Looking up the rest from reference TRBV29-1 and TRBJ1-4 gives the full variable domain: SAVISQKPSRDICQRGTSLTIQCQVDSQVTMMFWYRQQPGQSLTLIATANQGSEATYESGFVIDKFPISRPNLTFSTLTVSNMSPEDSSIYLCSVGRGGKLFFGSGTQLSVL.

The chain is built from TRBV5-1 and TRBJ1-5, with D possibly being TRBD1 (5 bases). This CDR3 is 15 amino acids long. CDR1 is SGHRS, CDR2 YFSETQ, per germline. Trimming took 6 bases from V and 7 from J, leaving 20 bases between them. The CDR3 spells CASTLGPGQGQPQHF. CDR3 in DNA: TGCGCCAGCACCTTAGGTCCAGGACAAGGGCAGCCCCAGCATTTT.

V and J are TRBV9 and TRBJ2-3; D not resolved. CDR1 SGDLS and CDR2 YYNGEE come from the germline V gene. The V end was cut by 3 bases, the J end by 6 bases, with 11 bases between. There are 13 residues in the CDR3. CDR3 sequence reads: CASSGVSQDTQYF. As DNA, the CDR3 is TGTGCCAGCAGCGGTGTTAGCCAGGATACGCAGTATTTT.

CDR3 nucleotide sequence: TGTGCCAGCAAAGCCGGGCCTAGCTCCTACAATGAGCAGTTCTTC. This translates into CASKAGPSSYNEQFF. V gene TRBV7-6 combines with J gene TRBJ2-1, with D unclear. Germline loops: CDR1 SGHVS, CDR2 FNYEAQ. CDR3 length: 15 residues. Trimming shortened V by 7 bases and J by 0 bases, and 13 bases separated the two germline ends.

The chain has TRBV29-1 and TRBJ2-7, with 7 nucleotides matching TRBD1. The CDR3 has 12 residues. After removal of 7 bases from V and 2 bases from J, the junction contained 5 bases not matched to a gene. Looked up from germline, CDR1 is SQVTM and CDR2 is ANQGSEA. The CDR3 DNA reads as TGCAGCGCCGAGGGACAGACCTACGAGCAGTACTTC. It translates to CSAEGQTYEQYF.

About this clone: Germline and junction disagree at one end, which may indicate a read error. V is TRBV7-7 and J is TRBJ2-3; 8 nucleotides align to TRBD1. The germline V gene encodes CDR1 SSHAT and CDR2 FNYEAQ (reference sequence). The CDR3 totals 15 residues. Written as DNA, the CDR3 is TGTGCTAGCAGCTTAGGACAGGGAGTCACAGATACGCAGTATTTT. Translation: CASSLGQGVTDTQYF.

This clone was recorded a few times. V gene TRBV4-1 combines with J gene TRBJ2-1; TRBD2 might be the D (5 bases). V lost 0 bases to trimming and J lost 1 base, with 13 bases between them. Germline loops: CDR1 MGHRA, CDR2 YSYEKL. The CDR3 sequence is 17 residues long. The CDR3: CASSQDPGTSSYNEQFF. Written as DNA, the CDR3 is TGCGCCAGCAGCCAAGATCCGGGAACGTCGTCCTACAATGAGCAGTTCTTC.

This clone was observed a few times. This chain joins TRBV30 and TRBJ1-2; D not certain. The CDR3 runs to 14 residues. Germline CDR1 and CDR2: GTSNPN and SVGIG (reference sequence). V shed 1 base and J shed 4 bases, with 13 bases lying between them. The CDR3, as DNA: TGTGCCTGGAGTGAATTTCAACGGTCCTATGGCTACACCTTC. This encodes CAWSEFQRSYGYTF.

V and J are TRBV5-1 and TRBJ1-1; maybe TRBD1 (5 bases). The CDR3 loop spans 15 amino acids. The germline V and J ends were trimmed by 4 bases and 2 bases, with 15 bases remaining between them. Germline CDR1 SGHRS, CDR2 YFSETQ. The CDR3 DNA reads TGCGCCAGCAGCCCCGACCAGGGAGTAAACACTGAAGCTTTCTTT. Amino acid sequence: CASSPDQGVNTEAFF.

V and J are TRBV6-5 and TRBJ1-2, with 9 bases aligning to TRBD1. After removal of 5 bases from V and 8 bases from J, the junction contained 6 bases not matched to a gene. Per germline, CDR1 MNHEY and CDR2 SVGAGI. CDR3 size: 13 residues. Written as DNA, the CDR3 is TGTGCCAGCAGTCCACAGGGGGCAGGGGGCTACACCTTC. Encoded protein: CASSPQGAGGYTF.

Only a few counts were recorded for this clone. The V gene is TRBV30, the J gene TRBJ1-5; 7 bases align to TRBD1. In germline, CDR1 is GTSNPN, CDR2 SVGIG (reference sequence). The CDR3 is 15 amino acids. The J segment lost 4 bases and the V segment lost 2 bases, leaving 8 bases of the junction unmatched. CDR3 DNA sequence: TGTGCCTGGAGTAACCAGGGGGGATTAAATCAGCCCCAGCATTTT. Amino acid sequence: CAWSNQGGLNQPQHF. Variable domain in full (rest from reference TRBV30 and TRBJ1-5): SQTIHQWPATLVQPVGSPLSLECTVEGTSNPNLYWYRQAAGRGLQLLFYSVGIGQISSEVPQNLSASRPQDRQFILSSKKLLLSDSGFYLCAWSNQGGLNQPQHFGDGTRLSIL.

The chain joins TRBV5-4 to TRBJ2-5, with a weak D call TRBD2 (6 bases). The germline V and J ends were trimmed by 3 bases and 1 base, with 13 bases remaining between them. Germline assignment: CDR1 SGHNT and CDR2 YYREEE (reference sequence). The CDR3 is 15 residues long. DNA for the CDR3: TGTGCCAGCAGCTCGGCTCAGGGACTCCAAGAGACCCAGTACTTC. Amino acid sequence: CASSSAQGLQETQYF. Filled out from reference TRBV5-4 and TRBJ2-5, the complete variable domain reads ETGVTQSPTHLIKTRGQQVTLRCSSQSGHNTVSWYQQALGQGPQFIFQYYREEENGRGNFPPRFSGLQFPNYSSELNVNALELDDSALYLCASSSAQGLQETQYFGPGTRLLVL.

The chain joins TRBV5-4 to TRBJ2-3; D possibly corresponds to TRBD2 (5 bases). This CDR3 contains 17 residues. Per germline, CDR1 SGHNT and CDR2 YYREEE (reference sequence). Between the trimmed V and J ends, which lost 5 bases and 2 bases, there was a span of 21 bases. The DNA of the CDR3 is TGTGCCAGCAGTGTACACCCCGGCGGGTATCTCACAGATACGCAGTATTTT. This gives the protein CASSVHPGGYLTDTQYF.

This clone has just a few counts. The genes are TRBV14 and TRBJ2-3; 9 nucleotides line up with TRBD2. Germline V gene lookup returns CDR1 SGHDN and CDR2 FVKESK. The CDR3 is made up of 17 amino acids. The trim removed 0 bases at V and 2 bases at J, leaving 6 bases unmatched. The CDR3 bases are TGTGCCAGCAGCCAAGAAGCGCTAGCGGGGATCACAGATACGCAGTATTTT. It encodes CASSQEALAGITDTQYF. The full variable domain, rest sourced from reference TRBV14 and TRBJ2-3, is EAGVTQFPSHSVIEKGQTVTLRCDPISGHDNLYWYRRVMGKEIKFLLHFVKESKQDESGMPNNRFLAERTGGTYSTLKVQPAELEDSGVYFCASSQEALAGITDTQYFGPGTRLTVL.

This sequence joins TRBV29-1 and TRBJ2-3; D remains ambiguous. CDR3 length equals 12 residues. The V gene lost 7 bases and the J gene lost 0 bases, with 8 bases spanning the gap. CDR1 is SQVTM, CDR2 ANQGSEA, per germline. CDR3 loop: CSALASTDTQYF. CDR3 bases: TGCAGCGCACTGGCTAGCACAGATACGCAGTATTTT.

The chain is built from TRBV4-1 and TRBJ1-1; no clear D gene. The CDR3 runs to 15 residues. The germline V and J ends were trimmed by 0 bases and 7 bases, with 15 bases remaining between them. The germline V gene has CDR1 MGHRA and CDR2 YSYEKL. The CDR3 DNA reads as TGCGCCAGCAGCCAAGATATCGCGTTTGGGAGTGAAGCTTTCTTT. Translation gives CASSQDIAFGSEAFF.

In its sample, this clone was seen a few times. The gene calls are TRBV27 and TRBJ1-5; D gene unclear. Germline CDR1 MNHEY, CDR2 SMNVEV (reference sequence). The CDR3 contains 13 residues. The V end was cut by 5 bases, the J end by 6 bases, with 11 bases between. This chain's CDR3 is CASSPDDGQPQHF. The CDR3 DNA follows: TGTGCCAGCAGTCCGGACGACGGTCAGCCCCAGCATTTT.

This clone showed up just a few times. The chain is built from TRBV25-1 and TRBJ2-4; D unresolved. Germline loops: CDR1 MGHDK, CDR2 SYGVNS. The V end was cut by 4 bases, the J end by 3 bases, with 10 bases between. The CDR3 has 14 residues. The CDR3 region is CASSVGTIKNIQYF. CDR3 DNA sequence: TGTGCCAGCAGTGTTGGTACGATCAAAAACATTCAGTACTTC.

This clone has just a few counts. The genes are TRBV29-1 and TRBJ2-5, with TRBD1 as a possible D gene (5 bases). This CDR3 is built from 14 residues. Trimming stripped 4 bases from V and 4 bases from J, with 16 bases between. The V gene's germline CDR1 is SQVTM and CDR2 ANQGSEA. In nucleotides, the CDR3 is TGCAGCGTTGGAGGACATGGTTTCGCAGAGACCCAGTACTTC. It translates to CSVGGHGFAETQYF.

The chain uses TRBV7-9 and TRBJ2-2; D is possibly TRBD1 (6 bases). V shed 5 bases and J shed 3 bases, with 16 bases lying between them. The CDR3 consists of 16 residues. The germline V gene encodes CDR1 SEHNR and CDR2 FQNEAQ (reference sequence). The CDR3 DNA follows: TGTGCCAGCAGCAACAACCGGGACACCTACACCGGGGAGCTGTTTTTT. Its translation is CASSNNRDTYTGELFF.

CDR3 amino acids: CASSRTGQGNEQFF. CDR3 DNA sequence: TGTGCCAGTAGTAGGACAGGGCAGGGCAATGAGCAGTTCTTC. The rearrangement links TRBV19 to TRBJ2-1, with 8 bases fitting TRBD1. The V segment lost 4 bases and the J segment 6 bases; nucleotides outside the gene matches: 5. The CDR3 extends over 14 amino acids. Germline V gives CDR1 LNHDA, CDR2 SQIVND (reference sequence).